This TCR beta chain was captured by sequencing in a study of control samples from healthy donors and cancer patients (TCRdb year 2020). Its CDR3 holds 15 amino acids, cysteine through phenylalanine. The kept DNA is CDR3 alone, 45 bases in frame from the first base. V was cut back by 3 bases and J by 4 bases, leaving a gap of 13 bases between them. CDR1 and CDR2 are drawn from the germline V gene (reference sequence): MNHEY, SMNVEV. Libraries came from the immunoSEQ multiplex PCR assay. Here the immuneACCESS table is served through TCRdb, limited to in-frame sequences with V and J called. Missing clones are a known gap in these copies; in checked studies unresolved V genes cover under half, and the rest lacks a known reason. Recorded for this sample are tens of thousands of clones; around 80% of them occurred a single time. Less than 25% of the sample comes from the top ten. Concerning this clone: Its recognized antigen is unknown. Base quality data are lacking; no much larger clone is found one base away.

The TCR sequence derives from a man aged 55 to 70 with head and neck cancer. Recombination joined TRBV27 with TRBJ1-5, with no D gene named confidently. The material sequenced was PBMCs. The DNA sequence follows: TGTGCCAGCAGTTTTGCCGGGGAGGATAATCAGCCCCAGCATTTT. This is translated as CASSFAGEDNQPQHF.